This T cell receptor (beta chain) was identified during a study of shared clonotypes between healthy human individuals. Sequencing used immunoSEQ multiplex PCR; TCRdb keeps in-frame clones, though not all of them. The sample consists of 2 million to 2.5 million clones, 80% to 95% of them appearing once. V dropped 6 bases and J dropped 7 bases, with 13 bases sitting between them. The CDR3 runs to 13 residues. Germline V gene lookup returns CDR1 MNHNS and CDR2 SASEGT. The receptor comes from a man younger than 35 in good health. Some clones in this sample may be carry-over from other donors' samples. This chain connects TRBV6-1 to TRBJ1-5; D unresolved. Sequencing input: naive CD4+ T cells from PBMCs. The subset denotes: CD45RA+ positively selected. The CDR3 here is CASRSTERQPQHF. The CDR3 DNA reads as TGTGCCAGCAGGTCTACAGAGAGGCAGCCCCAGCATTTT.